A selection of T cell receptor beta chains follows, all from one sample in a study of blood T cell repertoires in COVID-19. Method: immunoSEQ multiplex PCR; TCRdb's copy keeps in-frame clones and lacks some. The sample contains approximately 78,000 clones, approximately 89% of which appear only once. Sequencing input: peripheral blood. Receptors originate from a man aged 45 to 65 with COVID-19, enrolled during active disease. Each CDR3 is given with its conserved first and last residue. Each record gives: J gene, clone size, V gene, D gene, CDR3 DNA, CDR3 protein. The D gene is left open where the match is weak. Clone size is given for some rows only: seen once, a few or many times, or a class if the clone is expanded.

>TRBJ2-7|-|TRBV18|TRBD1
TGTGCCAGCTCACGACAGACAGGGCCGGGCGAGCAGTACTTC
CASSRQTGPGEQYF
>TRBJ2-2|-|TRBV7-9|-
TGTGCCAGCCCAGGGAACACCGGGGAGCTGTTTTTT
CASPGNTGELFF
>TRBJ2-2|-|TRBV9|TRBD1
TGTGCCAGCAGCGTAGAAAGGCAGGGGGTAAACACCGGGGAGCTGTTTTTT
CASSVERQGVNTGELFF
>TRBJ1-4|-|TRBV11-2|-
TGTGCCAGCAGCTGGCAGGGGAATGAAAAACTGTTTTTT
CASSWQGNEKLFF
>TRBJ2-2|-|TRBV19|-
TGTGCCAGTAGTATAGACAGGATGACCGGGGAGCTGTTTTTT
CASSIDRMTGELFF
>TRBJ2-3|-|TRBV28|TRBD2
TGTGCCAGCAGTTCCTCGGCTAGCGGACTCACAGATACGCAGTATTTT
CASSSSASGLTDTQYF
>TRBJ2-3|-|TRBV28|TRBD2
TGTGCCAGCAGCTCTAGCGGGAGGGGTCCCCAAGATACGCAGTATTTT
CASSSSGRGPQDTQYF
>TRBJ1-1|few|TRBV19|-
TGTGCCAGTAGTATCAAGGCAGGGGATACTAACACTGAAGCTTTCTTT
CASSIKAGDTNTEAFF
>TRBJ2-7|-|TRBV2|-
TGTGCCAGCAGTGCTGGACATTCCTACGAGCAGTACTTC
CASSAGHSYEQYF
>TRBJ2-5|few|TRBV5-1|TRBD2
TGCGCCAGCAGCGGACTAGCGGCCACCCAAGAGACCCAGTACTTC
CASSGLAATQETQYF
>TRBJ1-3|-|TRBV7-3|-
TGTGCCAGCAGCCCCCTCCGGCCGACAGTATTTTCCGGAAACACCATATATTTT
CASSPLRPTVFSGNTIYF
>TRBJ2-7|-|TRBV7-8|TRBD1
TGTGCCAGCAGCTTAAGGGACAGGGGAAGCGAGCAGTACTTC
CASSLRDRGSEQYF
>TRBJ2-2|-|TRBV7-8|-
TGTGCCAGCAGCTTGGGACACAATACCGGGGAGCTGTTTTTT
CASSLGHNTGELFF
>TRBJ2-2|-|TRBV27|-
TGTGCCAGCACCCAAACCACAGGGTACACCGGGGAGCTGTTTTTT
CASTQTTGYTGELFF
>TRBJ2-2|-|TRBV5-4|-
TGTGCCAGCAGCCGAGGTCGTACAGGGACAACCTTTATAACCGGGGAGCTGTTTTTT
CASSRGRTGTTFITGELFF
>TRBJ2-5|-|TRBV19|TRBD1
TGTGCCAGTAGTCGAGTGGACAGGGCGAGTTTAGAGACCCAGTACTTC
CASSRVDRASLETQYF
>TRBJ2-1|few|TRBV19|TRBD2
TGTGCCAGTAGTATAGCGGGAGGGCTCGATGAGCAGTTCTTC
CASSIAGGLDEQFF
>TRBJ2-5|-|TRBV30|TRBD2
TGTGCCTGGACTAGCGGGAGGATAGAGACCCAGTACTTC
CAWTSGRIETQYF
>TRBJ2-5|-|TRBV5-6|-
TGTGCCAGCAGCTTGGTGGGGGCGGGAGAAGAGACCCAGTACTTC
CASSLVGAGEETQYF
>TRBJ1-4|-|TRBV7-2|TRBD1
TGTGCCAGCAGCTCCCCGGGACAGGGGGATGAAAAACTGTTTTTT
CASSSPGQGDEKLFF
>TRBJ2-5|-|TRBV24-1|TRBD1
TGTGCCACCAGTACAGGGGGAGAAGAGACCCAGTACTTC
CATSTGGEETQYF
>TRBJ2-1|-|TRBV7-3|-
TGTGCCAGCAGCTCCGACAGGCGTGAGCAGTTCTTC
CASSSDRREQFF
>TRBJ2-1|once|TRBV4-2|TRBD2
TGTGCCAGCAGCTCACTAGCGGGGGCCTACAATGAGCAGTTCTTC
CASSSLAGAYNEQFF
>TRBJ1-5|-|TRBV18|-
TGTGCCAGCTCACCAGGCTTCAGCAATCAGCCCCAGCATTTT
CASSPGFSNQPQHF
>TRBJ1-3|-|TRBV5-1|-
TGCGCCAGCAGCTTGGGAGCGACAGGCTCTGGAAACACCATATATTTT
CASSLGATGSGNTIYF
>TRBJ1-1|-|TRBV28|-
TGTGCCAGCCAAACACAGGGCCGAAACACTGAAGCTTTCTTT
CASQTQGRNTEAFF